This TCR beta chain was observed in a study of blood T cell repertoires in COVID-19. TCRdb's table, derived via immunoSEQ multiplex PCR, lists solely in-frame clones and lacks some. The data contain 52,000 or so clones, 76% of them seen just once; the ten biggest clones take up around 20%. J lost 2 bases, V lost 4 bases, and 9 bases had no gene match. Germline CDR1 is GTSNPN and CDR2 is SVGIG (reference sequence). This CDR3 is built from 15 residues. The chain recombines TRBV30 with TRBJ2-3, with 7 bases matching TRBD2. The receptor was derived from a man aged 50-60 years with active or convalescent COVID-19. The sequenced material came from peripheral blood. In DNA form, the CDR3 reads TGTGCCTGGACGGCGGGAGATCGGCACACAGATACGCAGTATTTT. Protein sequence: CAWTAGDRHTDTQYF.